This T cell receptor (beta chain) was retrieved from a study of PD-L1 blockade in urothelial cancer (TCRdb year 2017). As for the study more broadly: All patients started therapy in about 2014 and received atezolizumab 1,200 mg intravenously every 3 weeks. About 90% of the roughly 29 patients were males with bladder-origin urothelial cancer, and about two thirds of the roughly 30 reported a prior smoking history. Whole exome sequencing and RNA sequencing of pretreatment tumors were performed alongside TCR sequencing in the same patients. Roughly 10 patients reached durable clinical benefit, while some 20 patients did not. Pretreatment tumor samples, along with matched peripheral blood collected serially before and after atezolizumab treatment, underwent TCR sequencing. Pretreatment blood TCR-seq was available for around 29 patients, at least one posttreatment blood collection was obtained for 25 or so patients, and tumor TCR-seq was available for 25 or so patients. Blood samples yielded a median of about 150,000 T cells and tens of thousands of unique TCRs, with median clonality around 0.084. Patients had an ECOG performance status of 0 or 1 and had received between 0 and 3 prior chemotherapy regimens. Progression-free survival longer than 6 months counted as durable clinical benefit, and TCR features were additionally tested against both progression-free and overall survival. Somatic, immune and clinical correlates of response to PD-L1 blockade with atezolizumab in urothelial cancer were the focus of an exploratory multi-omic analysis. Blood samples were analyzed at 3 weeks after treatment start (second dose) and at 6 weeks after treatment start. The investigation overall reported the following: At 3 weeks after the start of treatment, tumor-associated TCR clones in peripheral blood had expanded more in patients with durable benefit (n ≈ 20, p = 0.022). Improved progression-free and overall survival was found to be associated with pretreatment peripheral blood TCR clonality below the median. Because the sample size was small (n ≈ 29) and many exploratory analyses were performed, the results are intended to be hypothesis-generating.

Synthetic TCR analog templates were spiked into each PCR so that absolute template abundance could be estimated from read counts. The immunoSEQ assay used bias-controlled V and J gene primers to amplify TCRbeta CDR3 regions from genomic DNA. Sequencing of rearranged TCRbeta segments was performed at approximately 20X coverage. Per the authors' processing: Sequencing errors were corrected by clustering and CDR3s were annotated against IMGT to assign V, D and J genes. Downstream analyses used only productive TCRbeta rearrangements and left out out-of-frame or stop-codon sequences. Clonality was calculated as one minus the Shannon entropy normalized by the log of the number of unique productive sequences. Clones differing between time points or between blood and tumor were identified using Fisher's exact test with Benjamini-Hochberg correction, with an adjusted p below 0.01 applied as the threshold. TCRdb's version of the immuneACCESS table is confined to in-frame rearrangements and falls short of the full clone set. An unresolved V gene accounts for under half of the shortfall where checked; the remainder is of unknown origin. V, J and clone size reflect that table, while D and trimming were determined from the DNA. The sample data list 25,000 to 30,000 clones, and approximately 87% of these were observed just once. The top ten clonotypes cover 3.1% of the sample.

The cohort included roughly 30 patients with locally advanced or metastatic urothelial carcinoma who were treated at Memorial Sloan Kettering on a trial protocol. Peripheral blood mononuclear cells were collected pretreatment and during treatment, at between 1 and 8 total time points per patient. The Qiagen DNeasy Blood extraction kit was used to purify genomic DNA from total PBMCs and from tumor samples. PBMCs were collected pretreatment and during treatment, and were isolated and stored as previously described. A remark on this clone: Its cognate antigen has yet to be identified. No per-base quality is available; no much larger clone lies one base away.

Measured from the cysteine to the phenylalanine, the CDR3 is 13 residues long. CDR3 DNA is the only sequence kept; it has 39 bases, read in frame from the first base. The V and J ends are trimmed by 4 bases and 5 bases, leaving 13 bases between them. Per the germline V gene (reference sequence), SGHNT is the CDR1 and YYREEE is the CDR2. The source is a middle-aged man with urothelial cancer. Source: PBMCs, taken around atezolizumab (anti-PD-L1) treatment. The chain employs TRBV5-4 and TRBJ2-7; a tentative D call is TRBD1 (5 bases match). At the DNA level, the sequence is TGTGCCAGCAGCGCTAGGGGCCGGGACGAGCAGTACTTC. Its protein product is CASSARGRDEQYF.